The sequence of this TCR beta chain was determined in a study of siplizumab effects on memory and regulatory T cells. Points from the study as a whole: Proliferating Tregs in siplizumab cultures were never verified as suppressive.

Concerning this clone itself: Its cognate antigen is unknown.

The protocol was immunoSEQ multiplex PCR, while the TCRdb copy is restricted to in-frame clones and leaves out a portion. The sample has more than 75,000 clones; 93% are singletons. Trimming removed 4 bases from V and 5 bases from J, with 10 bases in between. From germline, CDR1 is SGHNT and CDR2 YYREEE (reference sequence). The length of the CDR3 is 13 residues. Sequencing was done on a sample of CD8+ T cells sorted from blood. The chain has TRBV5-4 and TRBJ2-1, with D uncertain. This sequence originates from a human donor in good health. CDR3 in amino acids: CASSLVANNEQFF. DNA of the CDR3: TGTGCCAGCAGCCTTGTGGCAAACAATGAGCAGTTCTTC.